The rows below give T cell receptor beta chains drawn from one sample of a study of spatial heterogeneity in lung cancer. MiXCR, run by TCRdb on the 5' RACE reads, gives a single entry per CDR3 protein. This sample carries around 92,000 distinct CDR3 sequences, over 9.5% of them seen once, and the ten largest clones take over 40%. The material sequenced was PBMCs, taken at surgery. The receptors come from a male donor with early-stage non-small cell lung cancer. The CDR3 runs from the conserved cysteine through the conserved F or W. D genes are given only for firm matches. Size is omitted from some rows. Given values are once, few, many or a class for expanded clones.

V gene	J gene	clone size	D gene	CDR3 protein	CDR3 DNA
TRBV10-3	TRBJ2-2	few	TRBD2	CAISEAGGPGELFF	TGTGCCATCAGTGAGGCGGGAGGCCCCGGGGAGCTGTTTTTT
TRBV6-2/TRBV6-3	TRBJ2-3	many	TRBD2	CASRAGAADTQYF	TGTGCCAGCAGAGCGGGAGCGGCGGATACGCAGTATTTT
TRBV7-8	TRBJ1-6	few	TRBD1	CASSPHIPGQGNSPLHF	TGTGCCAGCAGCCCTCATATTCCGGGACAGGGAAACTCACCCCTCCACTTT
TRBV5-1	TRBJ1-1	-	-	CASSNGVVNTEAFF	TGCGCCAGCTCTAACGGGGTTGTGAACACTGAAGCTTTCTTT
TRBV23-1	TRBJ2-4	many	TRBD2	CASSQPGLKQISAKNIQYF	TGCGCCAGCAGTCAGCCGGGACTAAAGCAGATTTCAGCCAAAAACATTCAGTACTTC
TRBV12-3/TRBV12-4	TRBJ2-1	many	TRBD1	CASRTGGFEEQFF	TGTGCCAGCAGGACAGGGGGCTTTGAAGAGCAGTTCTTC
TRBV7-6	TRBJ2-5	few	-	CASSPGSWETQYF	TGTGCCAGCAGCCCGGGGTCATGGGAGACCCAGTACTTC
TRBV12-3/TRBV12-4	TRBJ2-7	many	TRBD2	CASSSLAGVREQYF	TGTGCCAGCAGTTCACTAGCGGGAGTCCGCGAGCAGTACTTC
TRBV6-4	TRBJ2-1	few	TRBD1	CASSVDGTGVYNEQFF	TGTGCCAGCAGTGTTGACGGGACAGGGGTCTACAATGAGCAGTTCTTC
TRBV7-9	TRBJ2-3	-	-	CASSLGSTLTDTQYF	TGTGCCAGCAGCTTAGGTTCGACGCTCACAGATACGCAGTATTTT
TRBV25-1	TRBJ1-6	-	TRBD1	CASRQGLGGEPLHF	TGTGCCAGCAGACAGGGGCTAGGGGGGGAACCCCTCCACTTT
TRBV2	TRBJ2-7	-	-	CASRGRRVTYEQYF	TGTGCCAGCAGAGGTCGGCGGGTTACCTACGAGCAGTACTTC
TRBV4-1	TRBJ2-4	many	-	CASSQDRTSSAKNIQYF	TGCGCCAGCAGCCAGGACAGGACTAGCTCGGCCAAAAACATTCAGTACTTC
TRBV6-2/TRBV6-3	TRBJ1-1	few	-	CASRALENTEAFF	TGTGCCAGCAGGGCACTAGAGAACACTGAAGCTTTCTTT
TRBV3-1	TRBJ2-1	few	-	CASSRLPNEQFF	TGTGCCAGCAGCCGATTACCCAATGAGCAGTTCTTC
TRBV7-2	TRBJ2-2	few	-	CASSSSLTGELFF	TGTGCCAGCAGCTCCTCTTTGACCGGGGAGCTGTTTTTT
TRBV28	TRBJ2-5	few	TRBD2	CASSFETSGQETQYF	TGTGCCAGCAGTTTCGAGACTAGCGGCCAAGAGACCCAGTACTTC
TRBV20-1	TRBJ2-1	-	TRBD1	CSGQGGYNEQFF	TGCAGTGGACAGGGGGGCTACAATGAGCAGTTCTTC
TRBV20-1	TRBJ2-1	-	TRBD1	CSARVPQGANEQFF	TGCAGTGCTAGAGTACCTCAGGGGGCCAATGAGCAGTTCTTC
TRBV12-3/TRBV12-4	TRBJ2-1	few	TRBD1	CASSSRGLSFF	TGTGCCAGCAGTTCCAGGGGGCTGTCGTTCTTC
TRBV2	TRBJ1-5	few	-	CASSGQGWAQPQHF	TGTGCCAGCAGTGGGCAGGGGTGGGCTCAGCCCCAGCATTTT
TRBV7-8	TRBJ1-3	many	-	CASSLVGGSGNTIYF	TGTGCCAGCAGCTTAGTAGGAGGCTCTGGAAACACCATATATTTT
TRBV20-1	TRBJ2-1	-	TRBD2	CSASSGGNNEQFF	TGCAGTGCGTCCAGCGGGGGGAACAATGAGCAGTTCTTC
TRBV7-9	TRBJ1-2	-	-	CASTKEGPNYGYTF	TGTGCCAGCACGAAGGAGGGCCCCAACTATGGCTACACCTTC
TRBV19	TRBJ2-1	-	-	CASSIGSPRIHNEQFF	TGTGCCAGTAGTATTGGTTCTCCTCGGATCCACAATGAGCAGTTCTTC
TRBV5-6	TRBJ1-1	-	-	CASSRAREAFF	TGTGCCAGCAGCAGGGCCCGCGAAGCTTTCTTT
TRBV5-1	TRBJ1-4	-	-	CASSLDATNEKLFF	TGCGCCAGCAGCTTGGATGCAACTAATGAAAAACTGTTTTTT
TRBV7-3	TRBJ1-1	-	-	CASNLRVEAFF	TGTGCCAGCAACCTCAGGGTTGAAGCTTTCTTT
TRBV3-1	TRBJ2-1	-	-	CASSQVSRLVRWNEQFF	TGTGCCAGCAGCCAAGTCTCGAGACTAGTTCGCTGGAATGAGCAGTTCTTC
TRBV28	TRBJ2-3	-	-	CASSLDGIVHTQYF	TGTGCCAGCAGTTTAGACGGAATCGTACATACGCAGTATTTT
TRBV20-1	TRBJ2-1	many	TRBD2	CSATLAGVVNEQFF	TGCAGTGCCACACTAGCGGGAGTAGTTAATGAGCAGTTCTTC
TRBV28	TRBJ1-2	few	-	CASRTSRAGGYTF	TGTGCCAGCAGGACTTCTCGGGCGGGTGGCTACACCTTC
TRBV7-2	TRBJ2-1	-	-	CASSPSAGTPMRFF	TGTGCCAGCAGCCCGTCGGCCGGGACTCCCATGCGGTTCTTC
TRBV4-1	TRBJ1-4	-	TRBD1	CASSQIPGTGFEKLFF	TGCGCCAGCAGCCAAATCCCCGGGACAGGGTTTGAAAAACTGTTTTTT
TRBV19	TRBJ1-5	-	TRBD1	CASSIDRDHSNQPQHF	TGTGCCAGTAGTATCGACAGGGACCATAGCAATCAGCCCCAGCATTTT
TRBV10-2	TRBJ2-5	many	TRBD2	CASTTSGGQGETQYF	TGCGCCAGCACCACTAGCGGGGGCCAGGGAGAGACCCAGTACTTC
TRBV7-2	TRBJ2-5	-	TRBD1	CASSLVKAGGIETQYF	TGTGCCAGCAGCTTAGTAAAAGCAGGGGGCATTGAGACCCAGTACTTC
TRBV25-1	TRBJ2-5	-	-	CASSELGDGGQETQYF	TGTGCCAGCAGTGAATTAGGAGATGGGGGCCAAGAGACCCAGTACTTC
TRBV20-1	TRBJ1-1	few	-	CSAEGRENTEAFF	TGCAGTGCTGAGGGACGGGAGAACACTGAAGCTTTCTTT
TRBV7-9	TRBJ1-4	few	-	CASSLGRGLNEKLFF	TGTGCCAGCAGCCTGGGGCGTGGCCTTAATGAAAAACTGTTTTTT
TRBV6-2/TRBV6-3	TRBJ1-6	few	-	CASSYSITELFSPLHF	TGTGCCAGCAGTTACTCGATAACGGAACTATTCTCACCCCTCCACTTT
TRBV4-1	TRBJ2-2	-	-	CASSQRAGELFF	TGCGCCAGCAGTCAGAGGGCCGGGGAGCTGTTTTTT
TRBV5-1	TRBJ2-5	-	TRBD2	CASNEPSGSSETQYF	TGCGCCAGCAATGAACCTAGCGGGAGTTCAGAGACCCAGTACTTC
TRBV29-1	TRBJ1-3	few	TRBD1	CSVSSDRVSGNTIYF	TGCAGCGTTTCGTCGGACAGGGTCTCTGGAAACACCATATATTTT
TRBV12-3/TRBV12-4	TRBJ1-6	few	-	CASSFNRRGHPLHF	TGTGCCAGCAGTTTCAATCGGAGGGGCCACCCCCTCCACTTT
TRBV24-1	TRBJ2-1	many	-	CATSVRGFEQFF	TGTGCCACCAGTGTTAGGGGATTTGAGCAGTTCTTC
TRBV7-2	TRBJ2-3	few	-	CASSSSVATDTQYF	TGTGCCAGCAGCTCAAGCGTCGCGACAGATACGCAGTATTTT
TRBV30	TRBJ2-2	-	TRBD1	CAWSVLAGGGELFF	TGTGCCTGGAGTGTACTCGCAGGGGGCGGGGAGCTGTTTTTT